This is a list of T cell receptor beta chains from one sample in a study of shared clonotypes between healthy human individuals. Using immunoSEQ multiplex PCR, the repertoire was profiled, and TCRdb retains in-frame clones only, with some absent. The repertoire holds some 580,000 clones, with approximately 97% as singletons. The sample was naive CD4+ T cells sorted from blood. These receptors were collected from a woman younger than 45 in good health. Each CDR3 is given with its conserved first and last residue. A D gene is named only where the DNA matches it firmly. Only some rows state a clone size, as once, few, many or a class for expanded clones.

abundance | j_gene | d_gene | v_gene | CDR3aa | CDR3nt
NA | TRBJ2-7 | TRBD1 | TRBV12-5 | CASGLDWGTGAYEQYF | TGTGCTAGTGGTTTGGATTGGGGGACAGGGGCCTACGAGCAGTACTTC
once | TRBJ2-7 | NA | TRBV4-2 | CASSQDVGRIAVKQYF | TGTGCCAGCAGCCAAGATGTTGGCAGGATCGCTGTCAAGCAGTACTTC
NA | TRBJ2-7 | NA | TRBV2 | CASSVVGSRDTFYEQYF | TGTGCCAGCAGCGTTGTGGGTAGTCGGGACACGTTCTACGAGCAGTACTTC
NA | TRBJ1-2 | TRBD1 | TRBV6-4 | CASSDTGGANYGYTF | TGTGCCAGCAGTGACACAGGGGGCGCAAACTATGGCTACACCTTC
NA | TRBJ2-3 | NA | TRBV4-2 | CASSQERSTDTQYF | TGTGCCAGCAGCCAAGAGAGGAGTACAGATACGCAGTATTTT
NA | TRBJ2-7 | TRBD2 | TRBV2 | CASSSFPTSGPFPSYEQYF | TGTGCCAGCAGTTCCTTTCCGACTAGCGGGCCCTTCCCCTCCTACGAGCAGTACTTC
NA | TRBJ1-1 | NA | TRBV19 | CASSNPGMNTEAFF | TGTGCCAGTAGTAACCCAGGGATGAACACTGAAGCTTTCTTT
NA | TRBJ2-7 | TRBD1 | TRBV27 | CASSDGDRVGYEQYF | TGTGCCAGCAGTGACGGGGACAGGGTAGGCTACGAGCAGTACTTC
NA | TRBJ2-1 | TRBD2 | TRBV7-3 | CASSFWGLGTSGRRSNEQFF | TGTGCCAGCAGCTTTTGGGGCCTAGGGACTAGCGGGAGGCGATCCAATGAGCAGTTCTTC
NA | TRBJ2-1 | TRBD2 | TRBV4-1 | CASSPGHSGTSIYNEQFF | TGCGCCAGCAGCCCAGGGCATAGCGGGACGAGTATCTACAATGAGCAGTTCTTC
NA | TRBJ2-1 | NA | TRBV6-5 | CASSYGSNNEQFF | TGTGCCAGCAGTTACGGCAGTAACAATGAGCAGTTCTTC
NA | TRBJ1-5 | TRBD1 | TRBV11-2 | CASSPRRGTGDQPQHF | TGTGCCAGCAGCCCCCGACGGGGGACAGGGGATCAGCCCCAGCATTTT
NA | TRBJ2-1 | TRBD2 | TRBV7-7 | CASSLLSGNDNEQFF | TGTGCCAGCAGCTTACTTAGCGGGAATGACAATGAGCAGTTCTTC
NA | TRBJ2-5 | NA | TRBV5-4 | CASSSLLRGAGETQYF | TGTGCCAGCAGCTCCCTGCTAAGGGGGGCTGGAGAGACCCAGTACTTC
NA | TRBJ1-2 | NA | TRBV27 | CASSPGQRNYGYTF | TGTGCCAGCAGTCCAGGACAGCGCAACTATGGCTACACCTTC
NA | TRBJ1-4 | NA | TRBV18 | CASSISTGYAINEKLFF | TGTGCCAGCTCAATATCGACCGGCTACGCCATTAATGAAAAACTGTTTTTT
NA | TRBJ1-4 | NA | TRBV30 | CAWRESGKTNEKLFF | TGTGCCTGGAGGGAATCAGGGAAGACTAATGAAAAACTGTTTTTT
NA | TRBJ2-7 | NA | TRBV11-2 | CASSLDGLPPYEQYF | TGTGCCAGCAGCTTAGATGGCCTTCCTCCCTACGAGCAGTACTTC
NA | TRBJ1-5 | TRBD1 | TRBV5-8 | CASSRAQGAIQPQHF | TGTGCCAGCAGCAGGGCGCAGGGGGCAATTCAGCCCCAGCATTTT
NA | TRBJ2-5 | NA | TRBV11-2 | CASSLEGDGQYF | TGTGCCAGCAGCTTAGAGGGTGACGGGCAGTACTTC
NA | TRBJ2-5 | NA | TRBV20-1 | CSASLREWQYF | TGCAGTGCTAGCCTGAGGGAGTGGCAGTACTTC
NA | TRBJ1-1 | TRBD1 | TRBV28 | CASSLGQGFTEAFF | TGTGCCAGCAGCCTCGGACAGGGGTTCACTGAAGCTTTCTTT
NA | TRBJ2-4 | NA | TRBV20-1 | CSAGNIQYF | TGCAGTGCTGGAAACATTCAGTACTTC
once | TRBJ2-3 | TRBD1 | TRBV28 | CASSLRQGGTDTQYF | TGTGCCAGCAGTCTAAGACAGGGTGGCACAGATACGCAGTATTTT
NA | TRBJ1-5 | NA | TRBV28 | CASSLGGQPQHF | TGTGCCAGCAGTTTAGGGGGTCAGCCCCAGCATTTT
NA | TRBJ2-5 | TRBD2 | TRBV7-9 | CASSLVLTSGVQETQYF | TGTGCCAGCAGCTTAGTACTCACTAGCGGAGTCCAAGAGACCCAGTACTTC
NA | TRBJ1-5 | TRBD1 | TRBV28 | CASRPQGSQPQHF | TGTGCCAGCAGACCACAGGGGAGTCAGCCCCAGCATTTT
NA | TRBJ1-1 | NA | TRBV5-1 | CASSVGVPLNTEAFF | TGCGCCAGCAGCGTAGGGGTGCCCTTGAACACTGAAGCTTTCTTT
NA | TRBJ2-7 | TRBD1 | TRBV5-5 | CASSPGQGSYEQYF | TGTGCCAGCAGCCCCGGACAGGGGTCCTACGAGCAGTACTTC
NA | TRBJ1-1 | NA | TRBV4-1 | CASSQDKGRYRTEAFF | TGCGCCAGCAGCCAAGATAAAGGCAGATATAGGACTGAAGCTTTCTTT
NA | TRBJ2-7 | TRBD2 | TRBV6-6 | CASSYSYGGRTYEQYF | TGTGCCAGCAGTTACTCGTACGGCGGGAGGACCTACGAGCAGTACTTC
NA | TRBJ2-7 | TRBD2 | TRBV7-2 | CASSMGLAENYEQYF | TGTGCCAGCAGCATGGGACTAGCGGAGAACTACGAGCAGTACTTC
NA | TRBJ1-5 | TRBD1 | TRBV2 | CATDGQGNQPQHF | TGTGCCACCGATGGACAGGGGAATCAGCCCCAGCATTTT
NA | TRBJ2-3 | NA | TRBV21-1 | CASSIPQGLDTQYF | TGTGCCAGCAGCATACCACAGGGGTTAGATACGCAGTATTTT
once | TRBJ2-1 | TRBD2 | TRBV7-9 | CASSFTIDGRINEQFF | TGTGCCAGCAGCTTCACGATTGACGGGAGGATTAATGAGCAGTTCTTC
NA | TRBJ2-1 | NA | TRBV2 | CASFFDRGTYNEQFF | TGTGCCAGCTTCTTCGACCGGGGGACCTACAATGAGCAGTTCTTC
NA | TRBJ2-3 | TRBD2 | TRBV11-2 | CASSLGLAGDADTQYF | TGTGCCAGCAGCTTAGGACTAGCGGGAGATGCAGATACGCAGTATTTT
NA | TRBJ1-1 | NA | TRBV12-5 | CASGFENTEAFF | TGTGCTAGTGGTTTCGAGAACACTGAAGCTTTCTTT
NA | TRBJ1-5 | NA | TRBV28 | CASSFLGLGPQHF | TGTGCCAGCAGTTTCCTGGGCTTGGGGCCCCAGCATTTT
NA | TRBJ2-7 | NA | TRBV28 | CASSLGTIYEQYF | TGTGCCAGCAGTTTGGGCACCATCTACGAGCAGTACTTC
NA | TRBJ2-2 | NA | TRBV27 | CASSPHTGLNTGELFF | TGTGCCAGCAGTCCCCACACAGGGTTGAACACCGGGGAGCTGTTTTTT
NA | TRBJ1-1 | NA | TRBV27 | CASSAQGTGEAFF | TGTGCCAGCAGTGCCCAGGGGACCGGTGAAGCTTTCTTT
NA | TRBJ1-4 | TRBD1 | TRBV6-5 | CASSRKTGFDEKLFF | TGTGCCAGCAGTAGAAAGACAGGGTTTGATGAAAAACTGTTTTTT
NA | TRBJ2-3 | NA | TRBV19 | CASSISQVTDTQYF | TGTGCCAGTAGTATATCACAAGTCACAGATACGCAGTATTTT
NA | TRBJ2-7 | TRBD2 | TRBV5-6 | CASSLGLAGGTSYEQYF | TGTGCCAGCAGCCTAGGACTAGCGGGGGGGACCTCCTACGAGCAGTACTTC